Listed here is a single TCR beta chain. Its antigen remains unknown. Germline-derived CDR1 and CDR2 are SGDLS and YYNGEE. The CDR3 sequence is 14 residues long. V gave up 4 bases and J gave up 2 bases, with 10 bases separating them. The sample is drawn from a study of shared clonotypes between healthy human individuals. Overall study results and limits: Relative to their counterparts shared across all four donors, non-shared clonotypes exhibited diminished generation probabilities. Generally, estimated richness proved larger in naive subsets than it did in memory subsets.

Assay used: immunoSEQ multiplex PCR; TCRdb lists only in-frame clones, some missing. The data contain about 1.5 million clones, under 99% of them seen just once; the ten biggest clones take up 0.4% to 0.45%. The donor cohort consisted entirely of Caucasian adults residing in Nashville, Tennessee. Sequencing was performed on naive CD4+ T cells sorted from blood. The subset denotes: CD45RA+ positively selected. The chain uses TRBV9 and TRBJ2-1; D uncertain. The TCR sequence derives from a man between 25 and 39 years old in good health. The CDR3, as DNA: TGTGCCAGCAGCCTACAAGGACCCTACAATGAGCAGTTCTTC. It is translated as CASSLQGPYNEQFF. Full variable domain (outside the CDR3, taken from reference TRBV9 and TRBJ2-1): DSGVTQTPKHLITATGQRVTLRCSPRSGDLSVYWYQQSLDQGLQFLIQYYNGEERAKGNILERFSAQQFPDLHSELNLSSLELGDSALYFCASSLQGPYNEQFFGPGTRLTVL.